One T cell receptor (beta chain) is described in this entry. The antigen is undetermined. This specimen comes from a study of shared clonotypes between healthy human individuals. For the study at large: The donors, a couple of women and three men, were aged 18 to 49.

Naive CD8 isolation took CD45RO-negative cells positively selected for CCR7 and excluded terminally differentiated effector memory CD45RA+ cells. The table came from immunoSEQ multiplex PCR; TCRdb's copy has only in-frame clones and leaves some out. The sample lists about 2.2 million clones, just over 90% occurring once. General observations from the study: Although depth was large, rarefaction showed that sequencing of the sorted subsets was incomplete.

Sequencing used naive CD8+ T cells from PBMCs. The clonotype comes from a man younger than 35 in good health. Some clones in this sample may be carry-over from other donors' samples.

Here the CDR3 reads CASSQDWVGGRDTEAFF. The CDR3 DNA reads TGTGCCAGCAGCCAAGATTGGGTTGGGGGGCGGGACACTGAAGCTTTCTTT. The genes are TRBV4-2 and TRBJ1-1; TRBD1 is a possible D gene (6 bases). The CDR3 totals 17 residues. In germline, CDR1 is LGHNA, CDR2 YNFKEQ. V lost 0 bases to trimming and J lost 3 bases, with 17 bases between them.